This T cell receptor (beta chain) appears in the sequencing data of a study of cytomegalovirus exposure and HLA in healthy donors. Findings and caveats of the study: TCR beta sequences reportedly predicted most subjects' HLA-A and HLA-B alleles accurately. V- and J-gene trimming of TCR beta was linked (in a later analysis) to a missense DCLRE1C variant.

CDR1 and CDR2 (germline): KGHSH, LQKENI. This CDR3 is 14 amino acids long. Between the trimmed V and J ends, which lost 5 bases and 10 bases, there was a span of 18 bases. To note about this clone: What it recognizes is unknown.

The PCR was carried out with 60 Vbeta primers and 13 Jbeta primers. Using immunoSEQ multiplex PCR, the repertoire was profiled, and TCRdb retains in-frame clones only, with some absent. The sample contains roughly 110,000 clones, more than 60% of which appear only once. At sampling all donors were nominally healthy, likely with unrecorded immune exposures. Sequencing used PBMCs. The V call is TRBV18, the J call TRBJ2-1, with D possibly matching TRBD2 (6 bases). The receptor comes from a man aged 40-49 years in good health and CMV-seronegative. The CDR3 reads CASSTGTSVREQFF. In DNA, the CDR3 is TGTGCCAGCTCAACCGGGACTTCCGTTAGGGAGCAGTTCTTC.